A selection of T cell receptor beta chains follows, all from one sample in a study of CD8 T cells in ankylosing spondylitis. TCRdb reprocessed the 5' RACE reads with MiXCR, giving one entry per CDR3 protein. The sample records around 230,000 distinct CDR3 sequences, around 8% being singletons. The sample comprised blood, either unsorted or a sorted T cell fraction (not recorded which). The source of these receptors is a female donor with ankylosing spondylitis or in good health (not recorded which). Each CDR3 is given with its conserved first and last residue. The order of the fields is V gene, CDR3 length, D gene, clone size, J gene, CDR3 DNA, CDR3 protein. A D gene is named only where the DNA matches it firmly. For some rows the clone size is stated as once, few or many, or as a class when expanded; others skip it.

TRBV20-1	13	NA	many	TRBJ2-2	TGCAGTGCTTGTCAGCCAAACACCGGGGAGCTGTTTTTT	CSACQPNTGELFF
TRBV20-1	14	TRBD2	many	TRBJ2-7	TGCAGTGCTTCAGGACTAGCCTACCCGGGGGAGCAGTACTTC	CSASGLAYPGEQYF
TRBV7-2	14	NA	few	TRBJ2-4	TGTGCCAGCAGCTTACTAGGGGGTAAAAACATTCAGTACTTC	CASSLLGGKNIQYF
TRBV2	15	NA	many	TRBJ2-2	TGTGCCAGCAGTGAGGGGGGACGGAACACCGGGGAGCTGTTTTTT	CASSEGGRNTGELFF
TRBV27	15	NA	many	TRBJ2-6	TGTGCCAGCAGTCCAGGGTCTCCTGGGGCCAACGTCCTGACTTTC	CASSPGSPGANVLTF
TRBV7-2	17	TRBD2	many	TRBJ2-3	TGTGCCAGCAGCAGAACCCAGGGACTAGCGGGCTTTAATACGCAGTATTTT	CASSRTQGLAGFNTQYF
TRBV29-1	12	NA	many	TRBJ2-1	TGCAGCGTTGGGGCGACAGGAAATGAGCAGTTCTTC	CSVGATGNEQFF
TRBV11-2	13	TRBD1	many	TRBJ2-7	TGTGCCAGCAGCCCGACAGGGGGGCACGAGCAGTACTTC	CASSPTGGHEQYF
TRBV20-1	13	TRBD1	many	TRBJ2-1	TGCAGTGCTCCAGGGGGCCTTGGGGGCGAGCAGTTCTTC	CSAPGGLGGEQFF
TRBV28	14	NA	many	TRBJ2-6	TGTGCCACCAAGGAATTAGGCGGGGCCAACGTCCTGACTTTC	CATKELGGANVLTF
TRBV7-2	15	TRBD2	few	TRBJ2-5	TGTGCCAGCAGCTTCGGAATAGCGGGAGCCGAGACCCAGTACTTC	CASSFGIAGAETQYF
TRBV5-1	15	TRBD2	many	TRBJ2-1	TGCGCCAGCAGCATGGGACTAGCGGGAGTCGGCGAGCAGTTCTTC	CASSMGLAGVGEQFF
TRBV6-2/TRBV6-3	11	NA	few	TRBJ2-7	TGTGCCAGCAGTTGGGATTACGAGCAGTACTTC	CASSWDYEQYF
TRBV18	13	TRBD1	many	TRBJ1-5	TGTGCCAGCTCACCGGGACAGCCGCAGCCCCAGCATTTT	CASSPGQPQPQHF
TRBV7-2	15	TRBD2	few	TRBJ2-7	TGTGCCAGCAGCTTAGGTCTACTAGCGGTCTACGAGCAGTACTTC	CASSLGLLAVYEQYF
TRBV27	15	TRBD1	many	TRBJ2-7	TGTGCCAGCAGTCTCAGGGGGCCAGACTCCTACGAGCAGTACTTC	CASSLRGPDSYEQYF
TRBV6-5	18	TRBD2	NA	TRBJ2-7	TGTGCCAGCAGTTTTGAAGGGAAGAGATGGGGACTAAGGGACGAGCAGTACTTC	CASSFEGKRWGLRDEQYF
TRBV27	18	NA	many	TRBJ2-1	TGTGCCAGCAGTTATTGGCCGGACAGAGCCCCGCGGGGCAATGAGCAGTTCTTC	CASSYWPDRAPRGNEQFF
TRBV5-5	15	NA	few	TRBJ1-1	TGTGCCAGCAGCTTGGCGGGCGGGGGGAGCACTGAAGCTTTCTTT	CASSLAGGGSTEAFF
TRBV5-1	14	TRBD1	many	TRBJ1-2	TGCGCCAGCAGCTGGGGACAGAGTAACTATGGCTACACCTTC	CASSWGQSNYGYTF
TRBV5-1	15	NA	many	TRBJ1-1	TGCGCCAGCAGCTTGGGGGGCCGGATGAACACTGAAGCTTTCTTT	CASSLGGRMNTEAFF
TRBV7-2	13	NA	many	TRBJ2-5	TGTGCCAGCAGCCTCGGTCCTGGAGAGACCCAGTACTTC	CASSLGPGETQYF
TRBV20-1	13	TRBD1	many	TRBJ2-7	TGCAGTGCCAGGACAGGGCCAAACTACGAGCAGTACTTC	CSARTGPNYEQYF
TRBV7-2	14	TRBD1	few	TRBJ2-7	TGTGCCAGCAGTCTCACAGGGGCCCCCTACGAGCAGTACTTC	CASSLTGAPYEQYF
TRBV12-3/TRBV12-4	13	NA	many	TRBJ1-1	TGTGCCAGCAGTGCCAGGGCTAACACTGAAGCTTTCTTT	CASSARANTEAFF
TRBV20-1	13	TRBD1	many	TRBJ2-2	TGCAGTGCCATCGACAGGGCGGTTGGGGAGCTGTTTTTT	CSAIDRAVGELFF
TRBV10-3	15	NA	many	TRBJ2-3	TGTGCCATCAGTGAGTCAACAGCTAACACAGATACGCAGTATTTT	CAISESTANTDTQYF
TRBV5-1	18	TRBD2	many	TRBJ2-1	TGCGCCAGCAGCCGCTCTCCCACGGGACTAGAATCTGACAATGAGCAGTTCTTC	CASSRSPTGLESDNEQFF
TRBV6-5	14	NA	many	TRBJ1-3	TGTGCCAGCAGTTACGCCATCTCTGGAAACACCATATATTTT	CASSYAISGNTIYF
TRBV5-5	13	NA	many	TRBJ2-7	TGTGCCAGCAGCCCGCCCGGGCGTAACGAGCAGTACTTC	CASSPPGRNEQYF
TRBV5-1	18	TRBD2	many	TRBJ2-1	TGCGCCAGCAGCTTGGGAGGGTCTAGCGGGCCCCCGGGGCGTGAGCAGTTCTTC	CASSLGGSSGPPGREQFF
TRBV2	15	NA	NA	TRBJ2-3	TGTGCCAGCAGTGAAGTTGGGCAGGGGACAGATACGCAGTATTTT	CASSEVGQGTDTQYF
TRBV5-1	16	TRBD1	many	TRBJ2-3	TGCGCCAGCAGCCGCCCGGGGGGACAGGGAGCAGATACGCAGTATTTT	CASSRPGGQGADTQYF
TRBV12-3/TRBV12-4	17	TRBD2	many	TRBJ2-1	TGTGCCAGCAGTTTCCTCCCCGCGGGAGGGCCTACGCAGAAGCAGTTCTTC	CASSFLPAGGPTQKQFF
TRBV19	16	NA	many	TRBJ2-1	TGTGCCAGTAGTATAAGGCGGGTCAGCTCCTACAATGAGCAGTTCTTC	CASSIRRVSSYNEQFF
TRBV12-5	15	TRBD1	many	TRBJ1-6	TGTGCTAGTGCCACAGGACAGGGTGAAAATTCACCCCTCCACTTT	CASATGQGENSPLHF
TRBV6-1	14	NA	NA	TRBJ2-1	TGTGCCGGCAGCGGATTAAAGGACGGAAATGAGCAGTTCTTC	CAGSGLKDGNEQFF
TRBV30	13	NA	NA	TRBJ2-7	TGTGCCTGGAGTGCAGACCGGGATTACGAGCAGTACTTC	CAWSADRDYEQYF
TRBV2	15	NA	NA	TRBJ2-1	TGTGCCAGCAGTGAAGATCGCGGCTTGGGGAGGGAGCAGTTCTTC	CASSEDRGLGREQFF
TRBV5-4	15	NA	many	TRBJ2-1	TGTGCCAGCAGCCTAGGGACGGGAACCTACAATGAGCAGTTCTTC	CASSLGTGTYNEQFF
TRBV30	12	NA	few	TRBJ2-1	TGTGCCTGGAGTGTAAGAGGGCGAGAGCAGTTCTTC	CAWSVRGREQFF
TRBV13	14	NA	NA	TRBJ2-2	TGTGCCATGAGCCCGGGACTGGGGCTCGGGGAGCTGTTTTTT	CAMSPGLGLGELFF
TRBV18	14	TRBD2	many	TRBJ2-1	TGTGCCAGCTCGTTTAGCGGGAGCCCCAATGAGCAGTTCTTC	CASSFSGSPNEQFF